The T cell receptor beta chain described here comes from a study of cytomegalovirus exposure and HLA in healthy donors. PCR primers comprised 60 Vbeta and 13 Jbeta primers. In the original analysis: Roughly 12 million shared chains were among roughly 81 million unique TCR beta chains counted in a later analysis. Sequencing was performed with immunoSEQ multiplex PCR; in TCRdb, only in-frame clones are kept and a portion is missing. V and J calls and clone size are as listed in that table; D and trimming were resolved from the DNA. Here the sample spans about 130,000 clones, approximately 80% being singletons. The sequencing sample was made of PBMCs. This receptor was identified in a man aged 35 to 55 in good health and CMV-seronegative.

The CDR3 bases are TGTGCCACCTTATTTTTGACAGAGTCCTACGAGCAGTACTTC. Its protein product is CATLFLTESYEQYF. The rearrangement uses TRBV19 and TRBJ2-7, with TRBD1 as a possible D gene (5 bases). Trimming cost V 10 bases and J 1 base, with 17 bases left between them. The CDR3 spans 14 residues. Germline V CDR1 and CDR2: LNHDA, SQIVND (reference sequence).